The 8 T cell receptor beta chains given below trace back to one sample, sequenced in a study of blood T cell repertoires in COVID-19. Produced via immunoSEQ multiplex PCR; TCRdb's table is partial and in-frame only. This table has about 220,000 clones, around 87% appearing once. The sequenced sample was peripheral blood. Receptors originate from a woman aged 30 to 39 who had recovered from COVID-19.

V and J are TRBV19 and TRBJ2-7; TRBD1 matches 9 bases. The CDR3 runs to 14 residues. Germline trimming cut 5 bases from V and 1 base from J; bases unmatched to any gene: 3. The germline CDR1 and CDR2 sequences are LNHDA and SQIVND (reference sequence). The CDR3 sequence: CASSDRGGSYEQYF. The CDR3 nucleotides are TGTGCCAGTAGTGACAGGGGGGGTTCCTACGAGCAGTACTTC.

The rearrangement uses TRBV2 and TRBJ2-7, with 13 bases that match TRBD2. The CDR3 covers 14 residues. Germline loops: CDR1 SNHLY, CDR2 FYNNEI. V dropped 10 bases and J dropped 5; count of bases not matched to a gene: 8. The CDR3 DNA sequence: TGTGCCACCCAACGACTAGCGGGGGGCCACGAGCAGTACTTC. It codes for CATQRLAGGHEQYF.

The V and J genes are TRBV7-8 and TRBJ2-5; TRBD2 is a possible D gene (6 bases). V was trimmed by 1 base and J by 7 bases, leaving 16 bases between them. The CDR3 has 15 amino acids. Germline V gene lookup returns CDR1 SGHVS and CDR2 FQNEAQ. In DNA form, the CDR3 reads TGTGCCAGCAGCTTAGATCAGGCGGGGACCCCGACCCAGTACTTC. It encodes CASSLDQAGTPTQYF.

This clone is a singleton in its sample. The genes are TRBV18 and TRBJ2-7; D perhaps matches TRBD2 (6 bases). Germline V gene data show CDR1 as KGHSH and CDR2 as LQKENI. The CDR3 contains 16 residues. Trimming took off 4 bases at V and 2 bases at J, with 18 bases between the two ends. CDR3 in DNA: TGTGCCAGCTCACAATGGGAGGCTTCCTTGGCCTACGAGCAGTACTTC. Its protein is CASSQWEASLAYEQYF.

The chain joins TRBV5-4 to TRBJ1-1, with 9 bases that match TRBD1. After removal of 5 bases from V and 5 bases from J, the junction contained 13 bases not matched to a gene. CDR1 and CDR2 (germline): SGHNT, YYREEE (reference sequence). This CDR3 contains 16 residues. The CDR3 DNA reads as TGTGCCAGCAGGAACTCCTACAGGGGGCAGCGGACTGAAGCTTTCTTT. It encodes CASRNSYRGQRTEAFF.

This clone was found once. V gene TRBV30 combines with J gene TRBJ1-2; a possible D gene is TRBD1 (6 bases). V was shortened by 3 bases and J by 5 bases, with 13 bases between the two germline ends. CDR3 length: 13 residues. Germline assignment: CDR1 GTSNPN and CDR2 SVGIG (reference sequence). CDR3 DNA sequence: TGTGCCTGGAGCCTGGAAGGGGGTTATGGCTACACCTTC. It is translated as CAWSLEGGYGYTF.

The gene calls are TRBV4-2 and TRBJ2-5, with 11 bases fitting TRBD2. Looked up from germline, CDR1 is LGHNA and CDR2 is YNFKEQ. V lost 4 bases, J lost 5 bases, and 6 bases stayed unmatched. CDR3 length: 15 residues. The CDR3 protein is CASSPSGGPRETQYF. CDR3 DNA sequence: TGTGCCAGCAGCCCTAGCGGGGGGCCTCGGGAGACCCAGTACTTC.

The chain joins TRBV7-2 to TRBJ1-5, with D tentatively TRBD1 (6 bases). Germline assignment: CDR1 SGHTA and CDR2 FQGNSA. This CDR3 has 16 residues. V was pared by 5 bases and J by 7 bases, with 21 bases between. The CDR3 here is CASSPPGGGQGQPQHF. CDR3 DNA sequence: TGTGCCAGCAGCCCCCCAGGCGGGGGGCAAGGACAGCCCCAGCATTTT.